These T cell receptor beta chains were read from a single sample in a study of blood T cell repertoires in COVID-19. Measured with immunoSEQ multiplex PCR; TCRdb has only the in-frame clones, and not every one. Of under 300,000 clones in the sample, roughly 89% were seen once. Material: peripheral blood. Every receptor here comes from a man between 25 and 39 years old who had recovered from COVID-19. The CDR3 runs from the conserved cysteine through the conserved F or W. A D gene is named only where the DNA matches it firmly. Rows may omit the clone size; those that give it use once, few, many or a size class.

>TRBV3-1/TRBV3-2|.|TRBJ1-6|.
TGTGCCAGCAGCCAAGGAGGCAGCAGCTCCTATAATTCACCCCTCCACTTT
CASSQGGSSSYNSPLHF
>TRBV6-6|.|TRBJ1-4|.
TGTGCCAGCAGTTACCGAGGGAGTAGCGAAAAACTGTTTTTT
CASSYRGSSEKLFF
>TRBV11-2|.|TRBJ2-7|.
TGTGCCAGCAGCTTAGGACAGGTACGGTACGAGCAGTACTTC
CASSLGQVRYEQYF
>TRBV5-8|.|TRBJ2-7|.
TGTGCCAGCAGCCCCCCGGGATCCTACGAGCAGTACTTC
CASSPPGSYEQYF
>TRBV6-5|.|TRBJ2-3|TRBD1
TGTGCCAGCAGTTACGGGCAGGGGGCCTTCACAGATACGCAGTATTTT
CASSYGQGAFTDTQYF
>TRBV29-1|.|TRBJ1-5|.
TGCAGCGTGTCGGACGGGGTATTGGGCAATCAGCCCCAGCATTTT
CSVSDGVLGNQPQHF
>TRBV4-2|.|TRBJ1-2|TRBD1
TGTGCCAGCAGCCAAGACCCCCAGGGGGCGAGAGGCTACACCTTC
CASSQDPQGARGYTF
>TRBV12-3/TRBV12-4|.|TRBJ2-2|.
TGTGCCAGCAGTTCCCGGGGGTCCGGGGAGCTGTTTTTT
CASSSRGSGELFF
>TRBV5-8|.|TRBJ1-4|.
TGTGCCAGCAGCGGGACACGGACTAATGAAAAACTGTTTTTT
CASSGTRTNEKLFF
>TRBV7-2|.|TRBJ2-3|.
TGTGCCAGCAGCTTAGGGGTAGGAGGGGGCACAGATACGCAGTATTTT
CASSLGVGGGTDTQYF
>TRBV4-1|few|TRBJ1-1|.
TGCGCCAGCAGCTATAGAGGAGGGAACACTGAAGCTTTCTTT
CASSYRGGNTEAFF
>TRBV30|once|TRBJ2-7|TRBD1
TGTGCCGGAGCACGAGGGACAGGGGGAAACGAGCAGTACTTC
CAGARGTGGNEQYF
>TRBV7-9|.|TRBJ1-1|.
TGTGCCAGCAGCTCGAGGACAGTTTACACTGAAGCTTTCTTT
CASSSRTVYTEAFF
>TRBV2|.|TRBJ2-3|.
TGTGCCAGCAGTGATTGGGCCGTGACAGATACGCAGTATTTT
CASSDWAVTDTQYF
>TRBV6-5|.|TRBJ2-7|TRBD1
TGTGCCAGCAGTTACTCGACCGGACAGGGATCTTGGGAGCAGTACTTC
CASSYSTGQGSWEQYF
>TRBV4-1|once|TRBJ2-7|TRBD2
TGCGCCAGCAGCCACTCCCTCGGACGGACGAAGCGGGGCGAGCAGTACTTC
CASSHSLGRTKRGEQYF
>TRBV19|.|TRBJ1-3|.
TGTGCCAGTAGCCTGAGTCTAGACCCAGCTGGAAACACCATATATTTT
CASSLSLDPAGNTIYF
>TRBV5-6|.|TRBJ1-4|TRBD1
TGTGCCAGCAGCTCAGGGGGGACGACGGTATGGGGAGAAAAACTGTTTTTT
CASSSGGTTVWGEKLFF
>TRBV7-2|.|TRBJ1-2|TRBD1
TGTGCCAGCAGCCCGAGGGGACAGGGCAGTAGGTCTAACTATGGCTACACCTTC
CASSPRGQGSRSNYGYTF
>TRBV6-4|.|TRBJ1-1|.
TGTGCCAGCAGTAGGGGGGGCCGAACCACTGAAGCTTTCTTT
CASSRGGRTTEAFF
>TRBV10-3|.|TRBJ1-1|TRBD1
TGTGCCATCAGTGGGGACAGGGTCTCGGGGGCTTTCTTT
CAISGDRVSGAFF
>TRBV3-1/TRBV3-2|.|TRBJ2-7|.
TGTGCCAGCAGCCAACTCTACGAGCAGTACTTC
CASSQLYEQYF
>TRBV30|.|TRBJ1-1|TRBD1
TGTGCCTGGAACGAAGGGACAGGGGCCCCTTTGGGAATGAACACTGAAGCTTTCTTT
CAWNEGTGAPLGMNTEAFF
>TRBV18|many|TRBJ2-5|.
TGTGCCAGCCGGAACCTAGCATCCGAAGAGACCCAGTACTTC
CASRNLASEETQYF
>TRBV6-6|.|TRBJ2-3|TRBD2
TGTGCCAGCAGTCCTAGCGGGAGCACAGATACGCAGTATTTT
CASSPSGSTDTQYF
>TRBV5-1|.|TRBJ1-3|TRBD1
TGCGCCAGCAGCCCCGAGGGACAGATCATCTCTGGAAACACCATATATTTT
CASSPEGQIISGNTIYF
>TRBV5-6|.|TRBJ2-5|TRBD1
TGTGCCAGCAGCCCCAGGGGGCTGAGCGAGACCCAGTACTTC
CASSPRGLSETQYF
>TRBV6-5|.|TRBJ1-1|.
TGTGCCAGCATCGACACTGAAGCTTTCTTT
CASIDTEAFF
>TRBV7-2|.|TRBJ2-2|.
TGTGCCAGCAGCTTAATGCGCGACACCGGGGAGCTGTTTTTT
CASSLMRDTGELFF
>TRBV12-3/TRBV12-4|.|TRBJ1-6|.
TGTGCCAGCAGTTTTATGGAGGATTCACCCCTCCACTTT
CASSFMEDSPLHF
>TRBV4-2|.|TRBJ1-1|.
TGTGCCAGCAGCCAAGAAAGGCTCCGTGAGGGTGAAGCTTTCTTT
CASSQERLREGEAFF
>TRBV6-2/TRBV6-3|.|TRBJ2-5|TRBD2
TGTGCCAGCAGTTACGCGGGGGACCTCCAAGAGACCCAGTACTTC
CASSYAGDLQETQYF
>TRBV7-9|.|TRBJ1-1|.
TGTGCCAGCAGCCCTTCGAGGGGAGGGCACACTGAAGCTTTCTTT
CASSPSRGGHTEAFF
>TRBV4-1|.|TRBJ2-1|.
TGCGCCAGCAGCCAAGATAGCGTAAGTTGGAATGAGCAGTTCTTC
CASSQDSVSWNEQFF
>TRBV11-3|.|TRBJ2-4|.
TGTGCCAGCAGCGGAGGGCAGGGGGTAGGATTCAGGTCCAAAAACATTCAGTACTTC
CASSGGQGVGFRSKNIQYF
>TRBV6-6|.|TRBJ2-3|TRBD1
TGTGCCAGCAGCAAAGGGACAGATGGATCTCCCGGTACGCAGTATTTT
CASSKGTDGSPGTQYF
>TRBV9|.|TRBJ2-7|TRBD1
TGTGCCAGCAGCAGCGGACAGGATACTAACTACGAGCAGTACTTC
CASSSGQDTNYEQYF
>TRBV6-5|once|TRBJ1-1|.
TGTGCCAGCAGTTTTTTCCGGACAGCGGGGGACACTGAAGCTTTCTTT
CASSFFRTAGDTEAFF
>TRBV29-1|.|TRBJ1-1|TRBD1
TGCAGCGTTCGGGGACAGATGAACACTGAAGCTTTCTTT
CSVRGQMNTEAFF
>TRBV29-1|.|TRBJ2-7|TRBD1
TGCAGCGTCCGCGGGACAGGGTTCTACGAGCAGTACTTC
CSVRGTGFYEQYF
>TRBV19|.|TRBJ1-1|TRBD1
TGTGCCAGTACTCCTATTCCGGGACAGGGATTATTGAAAGCTTTCTTT
CASTPIPGQGLLKAFF
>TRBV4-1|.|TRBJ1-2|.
TGCGCCAGCAGCCAAAGTCGTCGCGGGGGCTACGGCTACACCTTC
CASSQSRRGGYGYTF
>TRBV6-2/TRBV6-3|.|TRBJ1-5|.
TGTGCCAGCAGTTACTCGAGCGTTTTGAATCAGCCCCAGCATTTT
CASSYSSVLNQPQHF
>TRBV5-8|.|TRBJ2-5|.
TGTGCCAGCAGCTTGGAGGAGGTCGGGACCCAGTACTTC
CASSLEEVGTQYF